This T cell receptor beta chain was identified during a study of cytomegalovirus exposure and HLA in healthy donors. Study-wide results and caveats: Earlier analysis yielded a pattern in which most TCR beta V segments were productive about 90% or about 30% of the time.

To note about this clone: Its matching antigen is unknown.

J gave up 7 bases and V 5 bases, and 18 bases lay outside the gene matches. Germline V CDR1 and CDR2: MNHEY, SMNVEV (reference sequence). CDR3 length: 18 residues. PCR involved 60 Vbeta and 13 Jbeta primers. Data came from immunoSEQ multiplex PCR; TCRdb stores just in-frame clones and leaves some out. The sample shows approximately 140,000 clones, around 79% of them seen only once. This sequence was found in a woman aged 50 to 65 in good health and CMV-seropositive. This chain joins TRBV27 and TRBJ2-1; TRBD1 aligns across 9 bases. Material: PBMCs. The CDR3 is CASSPLLQQGAMGNEQFF. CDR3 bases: TGTGCCAGCAGTCCCTTGCTACAACAGGGGGCAATGGGAAATGAGCAGTTCTTC.